This T cell receptor beta chain derives from a study of T cell changes during pregnancy in multiple sclerosis. Clones were sequenced by immunoSEQ multiplex PCR, and TCRdb holds only the in-frame ones, with some missing. The data contain 45,000 to 60,000 clones, 80% to 90% of them singletons. The CDR3 runs to 13 residues. The junction had 6 bases not matched to a gene; V was cut back by 3 bases and J by 8 bases. Germline values: CDR1 GTSNPN, CDR2 SVGIG (reference sequence). The chain carries TRBV30 and TRBJ1-2; 10 positions match TRBD1. This specimen was peripheral blood, taken in the first trimester of pregnancy. This TCR came from a female donor with multiple sclerosis, enrolled in a pregnancy study. In DNA, the CDR3 is TGTGCCTGGAGCGGGACAGGGGTCGGCGGCTACACCTTC. This encodes CAWSGTGVGGYTF. Based on the CDR3 plus reference TRBV30 and TRBJ1-2, the full variable domain is SQTIHQWPATLVQPVGSPLSLECTVEGTSNPNLYWYRQAAGRGLQLLFYSVGIGQISSEVPQNLSASRPQDRQFILSSKKLLLSDSGFYLCAWSGTGVGGYTFGSGTRLTVV.